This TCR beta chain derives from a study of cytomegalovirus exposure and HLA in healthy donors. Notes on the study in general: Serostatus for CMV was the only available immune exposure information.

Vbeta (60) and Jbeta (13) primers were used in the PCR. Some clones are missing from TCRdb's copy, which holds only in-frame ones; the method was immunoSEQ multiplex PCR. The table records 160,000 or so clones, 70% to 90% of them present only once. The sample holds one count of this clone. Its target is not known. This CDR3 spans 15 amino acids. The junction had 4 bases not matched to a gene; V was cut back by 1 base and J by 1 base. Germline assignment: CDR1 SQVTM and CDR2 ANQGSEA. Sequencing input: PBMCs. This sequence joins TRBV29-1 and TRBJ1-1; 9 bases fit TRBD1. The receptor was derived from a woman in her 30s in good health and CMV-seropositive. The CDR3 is CSVEVAGQGNTEAFF. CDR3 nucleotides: TGCAGCGTTGAAGTGGCGGGACAGGGGAACACTGAAGCTTTCTTT. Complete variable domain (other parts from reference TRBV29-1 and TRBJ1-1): SAVISQKPSRDICQRGTSLTIQCQVDSQVTMMFWYRQQPGQSLTLIATANQGSEATYESGFVIDKFPISRPNLTFSTLTVSNMSPEDSSIYLCSVEVAGQGNTEAFFGQGTRLTVV.